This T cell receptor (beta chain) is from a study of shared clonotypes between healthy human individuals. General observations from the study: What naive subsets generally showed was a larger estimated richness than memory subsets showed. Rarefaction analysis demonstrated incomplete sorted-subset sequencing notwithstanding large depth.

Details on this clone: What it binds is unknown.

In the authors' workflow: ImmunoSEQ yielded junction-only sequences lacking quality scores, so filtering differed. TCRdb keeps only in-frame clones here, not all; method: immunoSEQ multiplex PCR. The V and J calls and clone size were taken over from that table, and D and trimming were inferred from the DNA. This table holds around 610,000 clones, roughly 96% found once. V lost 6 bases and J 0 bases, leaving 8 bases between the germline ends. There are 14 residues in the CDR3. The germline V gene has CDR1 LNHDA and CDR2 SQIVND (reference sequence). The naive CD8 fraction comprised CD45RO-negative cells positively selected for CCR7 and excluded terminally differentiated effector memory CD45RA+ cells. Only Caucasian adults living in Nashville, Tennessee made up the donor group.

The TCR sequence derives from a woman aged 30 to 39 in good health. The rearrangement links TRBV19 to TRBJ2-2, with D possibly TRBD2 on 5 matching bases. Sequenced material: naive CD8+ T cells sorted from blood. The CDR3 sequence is CASSTGANTGELFF. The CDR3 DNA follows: TGTGCCAGTAGCACCGGGGCGAACACCGGGGAGCTGTTTTTT.